The 31 T cell receptor beta chains given below trace back to one sample, sequenced in a study of blood T cells in healthy people across ages. A sample-barcoded 5' primer and a J-beta primer mix were used in a second PCR of about 6 to 11 cycles. TCRdb re-analysed the 5' RACE reads in MiXCR, keeping a single row per CDR3 protein. The sample lists about 1,400,000 distinct CDR3 sequences, approximately 60% occurring once. The sequenced sample was blood. These receptor sequences come from a man aged 18-30 years in good health.

The chain links TRBV20-1 to TRBJ2-3, with D perhaps matching TRBD1 or TRBD2 (6 bases each). Trimming left V 0 bases short and J 4 bases short, with 11 bases between. The germline V gene has CDR1 DFQATT and CDR2 SNEGSKA (reference sequence). The CDR3 spans 14 residues. CDR3 DNA: TGCAGTGCTAGAGAGGGGGGACACGCAGATACGCAGTATTTT. It yields the protein CSAREGGHADTQYF.

The CDR3 reads CSASGRQDTQYF. The CDR3 nucleotides are TGCAGTGCTAGCGGTAGACAAGATACGCAGTATTTT. The chain uses TRBV20-1 and TRBJ2-3; no reliable D call. Trimming took 3 bases from V and 5 from J, leaving 9 bases between them. This CDR3 contains 12 residues. CDR1 and CDR2 from the germline V gene are DFQATT and SNEGSKA (reference sequence).

The chain recombines TRBV15 with TRBJ1-2; D not resolved. The CDR3 runs 16 residues. Trimming took off 3 bases at V and 8 bases at J, with 22 bases between the two ends. The germline V gene has CDR1 LNHNV and CDR2 YYDKDF (reference sequence). The chain's CDR3 is CATSRSIDTSFGGYTF. CDR3 in DNA: TGTGCCACCAGCAGGTCCATTGATACGAGTTTCGGGGGCTACACCTTC.

This clonotype was seen a few times. This chain links TRBV20-1 with TRBJ2-4; 12 bases align to TRBD2. TRBJ2-7 matches the DNA end more closely, so the J call is doubtful. Germline values: CDR1 DFQATT, CDR2 SNEGSKA (reference sequence). The CDR3 is made up of 15 amino acids. CDR3: CSAASLAGGGYEQYF. As DNA, the CDR3 is TGCAGTGCTGCCTCACTAGCGGGAGGTGGATACGAGCAGTACTTC.

The CDR3 loop is CASSLTGLNLYEQYF. The CDR3 DNA reads as TGTGCCAGCAGCCTGACAGGGCTAAACCTCTACGAGCAGTACTTC. This rearrangement joins TRBV27 to TRBJ2-7, with 7 bases aligning to TRBD1. Per germline, CDR1 MNHEY and CDR2 SMNVEV (reference sequence). The trim removed 6 bases at V and 3 bases at J, leaving 11 bases unmatched. The CDR3 consists of 15 residues.

This clonotype has more than one count but fewer than ten. A read error may produce the germline difference seen at one junction end. This CDR3 reads CASSYGQGSYGYTF. The CDR3 nucleotides are TGTGCCAGCAGTTACGGACAGGGATCCTATGGCTACACCTTC. The chain is built from TRBV5-1 and TRBJ1-2, with 8 bases identical to TRBD1. The CDR3 length is 14 residues. The germline gives CDR1 SGHRS, CDR2 YFSETQ.

This clonotype was recorded at least ten times. The V call is TRBV6-5, the J call TRBJ2-3, with TRBD1 matching 7 bases. The CDR3 spans 16 residues. Germline loops: CDR1 MNHEY, CDR2 SVGAGI. Trimming removed 2 bases from V and 1 base from J; junction bases left unmatched: 6. This CDR3 reads CASSYRGGRGTDTQYF. The CDR3 bases are TGTGCCAGCAGTTACAGAGGGGGCAGGGGCACAGATACGCAGTATTTT.

The genes are TRBV12-3 or TRBV12-4 and TRBJ1-2; D is uncertain. Trimming removed 2 bases at V and 4 bases at J, with 20 bases between. CDR3 length: 17 amino acids. CDR3 amino acids: CASSLYTFEGSGYGYTF. The CDR3 coding sequence is TGTGCCAGCAGTTTATATACGTTTGAGGGATCGGGCTATGGCTACACCTTC.

This clonotype showed up just a few times. The chain employs TRBV29-1 and TRBJ2-7, with 9 bases matching TRBD1. V gave up 7 bases and J gave up 5 bases; unmatched junction bases: 15. The germline V gene has CDR1 SQVTM and CDR2 ANQGSEA. The CDR3 totals 15 residues. Here the CDR3 reads CSARPVGTGWDEQYF. Written as DNA, the CDR3 is TGCAGCGCCCGGCCGGTGGGGACAGGGTGGGACGAGCAGTACTTC.

The rearrangement uses TRBV5-6 and TRBJ1-2; D unresolved. Germline lookup yields CDR1 SGHDT and CDR2 YYEEEE. Deletions cut 4 bases from V and 8 bases from J, with 24 bases between. This CDR3 has 16 residues. The DNA for the CDR3 is TGTGCCAGCAGCCTAGGGAGTGTAGATAAGGGCGGCGGCTACACCTTC. This codes for CASSLGSVDKGGGYTF. Drawing the rest from reference TRBV5-6 and TRBJ1-2, the complete variable domain is DAGVTQSPTHLIKTRGQQVTLRCSPKSGHDTVSWYQQALGQGPQFIFQYYEEEERQRGNFPDRFSGHQFPNYSSELNVNALLLGDSALYLCASSLGSVDKGGGYTFGSGTRLTVV.

The table lists this clonotype with a few counts. This sequence joins TRBV29-1 and TRBJ2-1; TRBD2 might be the D (5 bases). The CDR3 length is 12 residues. Trimming removed 3 bases from V and 5 bases from J, with 8 bases in between. Germline values: CDR1 SQVTM, CDR2 ANQGSEA. The CDR3 reads CSVEEADNEQFF. The DNA for the CDR3 is TGCAGCGTTGAGGAGGCGGACAATGAGCAGTTCTTC.

The gene calls are TRBV28 and TRBJ2-7, with D tentatively TRBD1 or TRBD2 (5 bases each). The CDR3 has 14 residues. The V gene lost 6 bases and the J gene lost 0 bases, with 12 bases spanning the gap. Germline-derived CDR1 and CDR2 are MDHEN and SYDVKM. The chain's CDR3 is CASRGRPSSYEQYF. As DNA, the CDR3 is TGTGCCAGCAGGGGACGGCCGAGCTCCTACGAGCAGTACTTC.

The chain is built from TRBV11-2 and TRBJ1-1, with D unresolved. The CDR3 length is 15 residues. V dropped 0 bases and J dropped 1 base, with 9 bases sitting between them. Germline values: CDR1 SGHAT, CDR2 FQNNGV. CDR3 sequence: CASSLDNQKNTEAFF. In nucleotides, the CDR3 is TGTGCCAGCAGCTTAGATAACCAGAAGAACACTGAAGCTTTCTTT.

The rearrangement joins TRBV6-2 or TRBV6-3 to TRBJ2-3, with D unresolved. This CDR3 is 14 amino acids long. Trimming stripped 6 bases from V and 2 bases from J, with 12 bases between. The V gene's germline CDR1 is MNHEY and CDR2 SVGEGT. CDR3 in DNA: TGTGCCAGCAGACAGCCTAGGACCACAGATACGCAGTATTTT. Amino acid sequence: CASRQPRTTDTQYF.

This clonotype showed up just a few times. The chain is built from TRBV6-2 or TRBV6-3 and TRBJ2-1, with a possible D match to TRBD2 (6 bases). Germline CDR1 reads MNHEY; CDR2 reads SVGEGT. The CDR3 consists of 16 residues. V was clipped by 6 bases and J by 5 bases, with 20 bases between them. CDR3 nucleotide sequence: TGTGCCAGCAGGGAAGGGGCGGGGATTGGTGACAATGAGCAGTTCTTC. It yields the protein CASREGAGIGDNEQFF.

The chain recombines TRBV7-2 with TRBJ2-7, with 10 bases fitting TRBD2. The germline gives CDR1 SGHTA, CDR2 FQGNSA. V dropped 5 bases and J dropped 2; count of bases not matched to a gene: 6. The CDR3 totals 15 residues. The CDR3 nucleotides read TGTGCCAGCAGCACCACTAGCGGGATCACCTACGAGCAGTACTTC. It encodes CASSTTSGITYEQYF.

The rearrangement uses TRBV27 and TRBJ1-6; D call uncertain. V was shortened by 3 bases and J by 2 bases, with 5 bases between the two germline ends. Germline V gene data show CDR1 as MNHEY and CDR2 as SMNVEV (reference sequence). The CDR3 totals 14 residues. The CDR3 region is CASSFRTYNSPLHF. CDR3 in DNA: TGTGCCAGCAGTTTCAGGACCTATAATTCACCCCTCCACTTT.

The rearrangement links TRBV3-1 to TRBJ2-5, with 8 bases fitting TRBD2. The assigned J gene may be wrong: the sequence end matches TRBJ2-7 better. The CDR3 is 16 amino acids. The germline gives CDR1 LGHDT, CDR2 YNNKEL (reference sequence). CDR3 in DNA: TGTGCCAGCAGTAACGTCGGGGGGGGAGGATCCTACGAGCAGTACTTC. This codes for CASSNVGGGGSYEQYF.

The gene calls are TRBV7-2 and TRBJ2-1, with 16 bases that match TRBD2. Germline V gene data show CDR1 as SGHTA and CDR2 as FQGNSA. Trimming cost V 2 bases and J 7 bases; bases outside gene matches: 8. The CDR3 contains 18 residues. The CDR3 protein is CASSLLGLAGGVYNEQFF. CDR3 coding DNA: TGTGCCAGCAGCTTACTGGGACTAGCGGGAGGGGTATATAATGAGCAGTTCTTC.

Regarding this clonotype: One end of the junction fails to match germline, which may point to a read error. J is TRBJ1-2 and V is TRBV29-1; maybe TRBD1 (6 bases). Germline V gene data show CDR1 as SQVTM and CDR2 as ANQGSEA. This CDR3 spans 15 amino acids. CDR3 amino acids: CSVESSIPGGYDYTF. In DNA form, the CDR3 reads TGCAGCGTTGAAAGTAGTATCCCGGGGGGCTATGACTACACCTTC.

The V call is TRBV11-3, the J call TRBJ2-3; 7 positions match TRBD2. CDR1 SGHNT and CDR2 YENEEA come from the germline V gene. J gave up 2 bases and V 8 bases, and 16 bases lay outside the gene matches. This CDR3 contains 17 residues. CDR3 protein: CASRPRAGSGTTDTQYF. The CDR3 DNA sequence: TGTGCCAGCCGCCCCCGGGCCGGGAGCGGGACCACAGATACGCAGTATTTT.

The gene calls are TRBV12-3 or TRBV12-4 and TRBJ1-2, with 10 bases identical to TRBD1. J was trimmed by 7 bases and V by 6 bases; bases with no gene match: 5. This CDR3 is built from 13 residues. Here the CDR3 reads CASRKTGGAGYTF. The DNA of the CDR3 is TGTGCCAGCAGGAAGACAGGGGGCGCTGGCTACACCTTC.

This clonotype has a handful of counts. V usage is TRBV4-2 and J usage is TRBJ2-4; maybe TRBD1 (5 bases). The J call is uncertain, as TRBJ2-7 better fits the DNA end. Germline CDR1 reads LGHNA; CDR2 reads YNFKEQ. The length of the CDR3 is 16 residues. The CDR3 bases are TGTGCCAGCAGCCAAGATTGGACAAGGAGTATCTACGAGCAGTACTTC. It specifies CASSQDWTRSIYEQYF.

This chain connects TRBV27 to TRBJ2-1; 8 bases line up with TRBD2. J lost 6 bases, V lost 7 bases, and 11 bases had no gene match. CDR3 length: 15 residues. CDR1 and CDR2 from the germline V gene are MNHEY and SMNVEV (reference sequence). The CDR3 DNA is TGTGCCAGCACCGACTGGCGGGGGGACCTCAATGAGCAGTTCTTC. Translated: CASTDWRGDLNEQFF.

This clonotype was observed a handful of times. The genes are TRBV4-2 and TRBJ2-1; TRBD2 agrees at 11 bases. CDR1 is LGHNA, CDR2 YNFKEQ, per germline. V was pared by 5 bases and J by 5 bases, with 5 bases of the junction left unmatched. This CDR3 region has 15 residues. The CDR3 spells CASSGLAGLNNEQFF. Here the CDR3 DNA reads TGTGCCAGCAGCGGACTAGCGGGCCTAAACAATGAGCAGTTCTTC.

In this sample, this clonotype turned up a few times. This rearrangement joins TRBV6-5 to TRBJ1-2, with unresolved D. CDR3 length: 12 amino acids. Germline CDR1 is MNHEY and CDR2 is SVGAGI. Between the trimmed V and J ends, which lost 6 bases and 7 bases, there was a span of 12 bases. CDR3 nucleotide sequence: TGTGCCAGCAGGACGTTGGAGGGTGGCTACACCTTC. As protein: CASRTLEGGYTF.

The table lists this clonotype with a few counts. This chain connects TRBV4-3 to TRBJ2-6, with D possibly TRBD2 on 6 matching bases. This CDR3 is built from 16 residues. The V gene's germline CDR1 is LGHNA and CDR2 YSLEER. The V gene lost 3 bases and the J gene lost 2 bases, with 11 bases spanning the gap. CDR3 bases: TGCGCCAGCAGCCAGGAGTGGAGGGCTGGGGCCAACGTCCTGACTTTC. This codes for CASSQEWRAGANVLTF.

V gene TRBV5-1 combines with J gene TRBJ2-4; 12 bases match TRBD1. Near its end, the DNA agrees better with TRBJ2-7, so the J call may be wrong. The CDR3 extends over 16 amino acids. Germline CDR1 is SGHRS and CDR2 is YFSETQ. The CDR3 sequence is CASRTEPGQGAYEQYF. CDR3 nucleotides: TGCGCCAGCAGGACGGAACCGGGACAGGGGGCTTACGAGCAGTACTTC.

This clonotype was seen a few times. CDR3 bases: TGTGCCAGCAGCCAGATACAGGGGGAAATCGATACGCAGTATTTT. Protein: CASSQIQGEIDTQYF. The V gene is TRBV4-2, the J gene TRBJ2-3; 8 bases match TRBD1. Germline loops: CDR1 LGHNA, CDR2 YNFKEQ. The CDR3 sequence is 15 residues long. V lost 3 bases and J lost 6; bases outside the gene matches: 8.

The rearrangement links TRBV20-1 to TRBJ2-1; D remains unclear. The germline gives CDR1 DFQATT, CDR2 SNEGSKA (reference sequence). CDR3 length equals 13 residues. V lost 4 bases, J lost 0 bases, and 7 bases lay in between. CDR3 sequence: CSANSPSYNEQFF. The CDR3 DNA is TGCAGTGCTAACTCACCCTCCTACAATGAGCAGTTCTTC.

The gene calls are TRBV20-1 and TRBJ2-7; 7 bases are shared with TRBD2. This CDR3 region has 15 residues. Germline V CDR1 and CDR2: DFQATT, SNEGSKA (reference sequence). V shed 0 bases and J 7 bases; nucleotides not matched to a gene: 12. CDR3 DNA: TGCAGTGCTAGAGATCCGGCGGGGGTCTACAATGAGCAGTACTTC. Translation: CSARDPAGVYNEQYF.